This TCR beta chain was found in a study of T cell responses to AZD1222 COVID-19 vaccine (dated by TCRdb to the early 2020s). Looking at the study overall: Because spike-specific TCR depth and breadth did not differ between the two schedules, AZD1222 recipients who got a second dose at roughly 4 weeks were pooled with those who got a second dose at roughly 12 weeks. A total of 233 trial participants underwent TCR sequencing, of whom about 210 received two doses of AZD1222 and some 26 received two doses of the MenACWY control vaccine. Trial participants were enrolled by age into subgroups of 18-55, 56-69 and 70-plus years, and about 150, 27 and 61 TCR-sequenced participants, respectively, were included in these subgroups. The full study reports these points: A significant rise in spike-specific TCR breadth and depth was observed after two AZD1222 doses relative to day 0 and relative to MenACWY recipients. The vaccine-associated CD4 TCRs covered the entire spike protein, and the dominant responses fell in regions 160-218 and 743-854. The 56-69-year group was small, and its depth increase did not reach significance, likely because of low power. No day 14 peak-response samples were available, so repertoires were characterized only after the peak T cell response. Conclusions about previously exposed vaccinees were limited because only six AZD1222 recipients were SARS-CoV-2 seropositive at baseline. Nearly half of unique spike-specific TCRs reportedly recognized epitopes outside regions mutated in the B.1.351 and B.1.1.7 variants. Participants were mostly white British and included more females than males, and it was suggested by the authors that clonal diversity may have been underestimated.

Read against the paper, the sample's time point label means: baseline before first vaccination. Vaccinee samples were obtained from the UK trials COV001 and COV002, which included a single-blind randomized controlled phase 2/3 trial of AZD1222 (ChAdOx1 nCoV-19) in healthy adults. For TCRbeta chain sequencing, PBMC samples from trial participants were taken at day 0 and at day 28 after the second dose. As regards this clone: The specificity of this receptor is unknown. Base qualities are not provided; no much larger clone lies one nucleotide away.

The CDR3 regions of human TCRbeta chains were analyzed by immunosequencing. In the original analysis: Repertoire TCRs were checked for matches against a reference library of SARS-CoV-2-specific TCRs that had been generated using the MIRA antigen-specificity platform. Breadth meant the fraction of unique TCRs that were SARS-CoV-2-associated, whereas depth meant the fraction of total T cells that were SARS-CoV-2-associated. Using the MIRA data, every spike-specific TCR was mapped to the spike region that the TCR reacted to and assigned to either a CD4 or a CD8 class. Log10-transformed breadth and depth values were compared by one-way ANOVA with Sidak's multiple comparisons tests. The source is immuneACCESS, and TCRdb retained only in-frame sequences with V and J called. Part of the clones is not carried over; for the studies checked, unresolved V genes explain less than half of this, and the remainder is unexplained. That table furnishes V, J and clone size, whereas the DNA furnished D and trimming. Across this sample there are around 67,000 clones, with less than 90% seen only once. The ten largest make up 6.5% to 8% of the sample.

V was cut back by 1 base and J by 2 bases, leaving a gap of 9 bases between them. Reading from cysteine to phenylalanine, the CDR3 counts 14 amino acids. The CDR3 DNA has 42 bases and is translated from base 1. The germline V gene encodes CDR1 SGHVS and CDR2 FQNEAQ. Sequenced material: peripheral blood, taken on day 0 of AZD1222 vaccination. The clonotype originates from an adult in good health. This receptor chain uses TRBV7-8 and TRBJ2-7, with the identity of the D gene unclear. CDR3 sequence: CASSLGPETYEQYF. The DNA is TGTGCCAGCAGCTTAGGGCCAGAGACCTACGAGCAGTACTTC.